Listed here are 17 T cell receptor beta chains from one sample, sequenced in a study of cytomegalovirus exposure and HLA in healthy donors. Assay: immunoSEQ multiplex PCR; the TCRdb copy retains only in-frame clones and omits some. The sample shows about 250,000 clones, roughly 90% of them seen only once. Sequenced input: PBMCs. These receptors were obtained from a man younger than 35 in good health and CMV-seropositive.

The V call is TRBV11-2, the J call TRBJ2-3; D perhaps matches TRBD2 (6 bases). This CDR3 is 15 amino acids long. Germline V gives CDR1 SGHAT, CDR2 FQNNGV. V was clipped by 0 bases and J by 2 bases, with 9 bases between them. For the CDR3, the DNA is TGTGCCAGCAGCTTAGACAGCGGGTCCACAGATACGCAGTATTTT. Its translation is CASSLDSGSTDTQYF.

The rearrangement joins TRBV28 to TRBJ2-1; D is ambiguous. Germline assignment: CDR1 MDHEN and CDR2 SYDVKM. The ends were cut back, 6 bases at V and 2 bases at J, with 8 bases in the middle. The CDR3 has 13 residues. DNA for the CDR3: TGTGCCAGCAGGTTTGGGACCTACAATGAGCAGTTCTTC. This encodes CASRFGTYNEQFF.

J is TRBJ1-5 and V is TRBV4-1, with D possibly matching TRBD1 (5 bases). CDR3 length: 15 amino acids. The germline V and J ends were trimmed by 4 bases and 0 bases, with 10 bases remaining between them. Germline V CDR1 and CDR2: MGHRA, YSYEKL. This CDR3 reads CASSPTENSNQPQHF. Written as DNA, the CDR3 is TGCGCCAGCAGCCCGACAGAGAATAGCAATCAGCCCCAGCATTTT.

The genes are TRBV6-6 and TRBJ1-4; D might be TRBD1 (5 bases). Trimming removed 6 bases at V and 2 bases at J, with 13 bases between. The V gene's germline CDR1 is MNHNY and CDR2 SVGAGI (reference sequence). The CDR3 sequence is 15 residues long. CDR3 sequence reads: CASRPSGMTNEKLFF. The CDR3 DNA sequence: TGTGCCAGCAGGCCATCAGGGATGACTAATGAAAAACTGTTTTTT.

This rearrangement joins TRBV19 to TRBJ1-4, with 8 bases that match TRBD1. Germline trimming cut 4 bases from V and 8 bases from J; bases unmatched to any gene: 6. This CDR3 spans 14 amino acids. Germline V gene sequence: CDR1 LNHDA, CDR2 SQIVND (reference sequence). CDR3 amino acids: CASSTDRVAEKLFF. For the CDR3, the DNA is TGTGCCAGTAGTACGGACAGGGTTGCGGAAAAACTGTTTTTT.

This clone was counted many times. V usage is TRBV6-1 and J usage is TRBJ2-7; possible D gene TRBD1, 5 bases. Germline CDR1 reads MNHNS; CDR2 reads SASEGT. The CDR3 covers 15 residues. The V gene lost 4 bases and the J gene lost 0 bases, with 13 bases spanning the gap. The CDR3 spells CASSVETASSYEQYF. The DNA for the CDR3 is TGTGCCAGCAGTGTGGAGACAGCGAGCTCCTACGAGCAGTACTTC.

The rearrangement uses TRBV5-4 and TRBJ2-7; D gene unclear. This CDR3 contains 14 residues. Germline V gene sequence: CDR1 SGHNT, CDR2 YYREEE (reference sequence). Trimming left V 4 bases short and J 0 bases short, with 11 bases between. CDR3 sequence reads: CASSAGSGSYEQYF. CDR3 DNA sequence: TGTGCCAGCAGCGCCGGGTCTGGCTCCTACGAGCAGTACTTC.

The CDR3 DNA is TGTGCCAGCAGCTCTGCCCCGACAGTTAGCTCTGGAAACACCATATATTTT. Its translation: CASSSAPTVSSGNTIYF. This chain joins TRBV11-3 and TRBJ1-3; D perhaps matches TRBD1 (5 bases). V lost 4 bases, J lost 0 bases, and 16 bases lay in between. The CDR3 loop spans 17 amino acids. Germline V CDR1 and CDR2: SGHNT, YENEEA.

The V and J genes are TRBV5-1 and TRBJ1-2; 7 bases line up with TRBD1. Trimming took 4 bases from V and 7 from J; bases not matched to a gene: 10. This CDR3 has 14 amino acids. Germline V gives CDR1 SGHRS, CDR2 YFSETQ. Here the CDR3 DNA reads TGCGCCAGCAGCCTCGGACAGGAGGGGGGTGGCTACACCTTC. Residues: CASSLGQEGGGYTF.

This clone has only a few counts. The chain carries TRBV5-1 and TRBJ1-1; 8 bases are shared with TRBD1. The CDR3 has 17 residues. J gave up 9 bases and V 0 bases, and 16 bases lay outside the gene matches. Germline V gene sequence: CDR1 SGHRS, CDR2 YFSETQ. CDR3 bases: TGCGCCAGCAGCTTGGCCGGGACAGGAGCCCGGCGGACTAAAGCTTTCTTT. Translation: CASSLAGTGARRTKAFF.

This CDR3 reads CASSLGSGAGGPGETQYF. The CDR3 DNA sequence: TGCGCCAGCAGCTTGGGATCGGGCGCGGGAGGGCCGGGGGAGACCCAGTACTTC. This chain joins TRBV5-1 and TRBJ2-5; TRBD2 matches 9 bases. The CDR3 loop spans 18 amino acids. Germline lookup yields CDR1 SGHRS and CDR2 YFSETQ. V trimming: 0 bases; J trimming: 5 bases; junction bases outside the gene matches: 14.

This chain joins TRBV27 and TRBJ2-7; 10 bases match TRBD1. CDR1 and CDR2 (germline): MNHEY, SMNVEV (reference sequence). The CDR3 loop spans 15 amino acids. J lost 6 bases, V lost 4 bases, and 9 bases had no gene match. The CDR3: CASSWRDRGRAEQYF. DNA for the CDR3: TGTGCCAGCAGTTGGCGGGACAGGGGACGTGCCGAGCAGTACTTC.

The chain employs TRBV7-2 and TRBJ2-5, with 10 bases that match TRBD1. Germline values: CDR1 SGHTA, CDR2 FQGNSA. The junction had 4 bases not matched to a gene; V was cut back by 5 bases and J by 4 bases. The CDR3 has 14 residues. The CDR3 DNA follows: TGTGCCAGCAGCCACGACAGGGGGCGAGAGACCCAGTACTTC. This translates into CASSHDRGRETQYF.

The CDR3 DNA reads as TGTGCCAGCAGCACTCTATTCACCGGGCGGGAGCTGTTTTTT. It yields the protein CASSTLFTGRELFF. The J gene is TRBJ2-2, the V gene TRBV7-2; the D is unclear. The CDR3 spans 14 residues. Looked up from germline, CDR1 is SGHTA and CDR2 is FQGNSA. Trimming left V 5 bases short and J 9 bases short, with 16 bases between.

This CDR3 is CASSENGPGANVLTF. CDR3 nucleotides: TGTGCCAGCAGTGAAAACGGACCTGGGGCCAACGTCCTGACTTTC. The chain has TRBV6-1 and TRBJ2-6; no definite D call. The CDR3 has 15 residues. V was cut by 2 bases and J by 2 bases, with 7 bases left in between. The germline V gene has CDR1 MNHNS and CDR2 SASEGT.

This clone turned up a few times. The J gene is TRBJ2-3, the V gene TRBV18; 8 bases agree with TRBD2. Looked up from germline, CDR1 is KGHSH and CDR2 is LQKENI. V lost 4 bases, J lost 5 bases, and 2 bases stayed unmatched. The CDR3 extends over 13 amino acids. CDR3 region: CASSRLAGDTQYF. The CDR3 coding sequence is TGTGCCAGCTCACGGCTAGCGGGAGATACGCAGTATTTT.

This clone came up once. V is TRBV30 and J is TRBJ2-5, with 13 bases aligning to TRBD2. CDR3 length: 17 amino acids. V lost 2 bases and J lost 5; bases outside the gene matches: 11. Germline lookup yields CDR1 GTSNPN and CDR2 SVGIG (reference sequence). CDR3: CAWSTYRLAGGSETQYF. In DNA form, the CDR3 reads TGTGCCTGGAGTACCTACAGACTAGCGGGAGGATCCGAGACCCAGTACTTC. Using reference TRBV30 and TRBJ2-5 for the parts outside the CDR3, the full variable domain is SQTIHQWPATLVQPVGSPLSLECTVEGTSNPNLYWYRQAAGRGLQLLFYSVGIGQISSEVPQNLSASRPQDRQFILSSKKLLLSDSGFYLCAWSTYRLAGGSETQYFGPGTRLLVL.